This TCR beta chain appears in the sequencing data of a study of monozygotic twins with inflammatory bowel disease. Overall study findings and caveats: There were differing immunosuppressive treatments, which may have added variability to patient repertoires. A distinction between different T cell subtypes was not possible. Repertoire similarity did not differ between concordant and discordant twins, possibly owing to limited power.

This CDR3 has 15 amino acids. Germline V CDR1 and CDR2: LNHDA, SQIVND (reference sequence). Turning to this clonotype: Its antigen remains unidentified.

Template switching added UMIs carrying a 6-nucleotide sample barcode. TCRdb re-analyzed the 5' RACE reads; it lists each CDR3 protein once, without DNA. The table lists fewer than 400,000 distinct CDR3 sequences. This clonotype was sampled from a human donor with ulcerative colitis or Crohn's disease, or a healthy co-twin of an affected twin (not recorded which). The V and J genes are TRBV19 and TRBJ2-6; TCRdb names TRBD1, which stays unverified in the absence of DNA. The specimen was blood. CDR3 amino acids: CASTTGGSGANVLTF.